This T cell receptor (beta chain) originates from a study of monozygotic twins with inflammatory bowel disease. Findings of the study overall: Possibly reflecting limited power, no difference in repertoire similarity was found between concordant and discordant twins.

CDR3 length: 17 residues. Per germline, CDR1 LNHDA and CDR2 SQIVND (reference sequence). Notes on this clonotype: Its antigen is not identified.

No DNA is given; TCRdb re-called the 5' RACE reads and lists each CDR3 protein once. Here the sample table reports 40,000 to 45,000 distinct CDR3 sequences. Sequences were obtained from blood. The sequence came from a human donor with ulcerative colitis or Crohn's disease, or a healthy co-twin of an affected twin (not recorded which). The rearrangement uses TRBV19 and TRBJ2-5; the TRBD1 assignment by TCRdb is unverifiable without DNA. The CDR3 loop reads CASSITPVQGRSGDQYF.